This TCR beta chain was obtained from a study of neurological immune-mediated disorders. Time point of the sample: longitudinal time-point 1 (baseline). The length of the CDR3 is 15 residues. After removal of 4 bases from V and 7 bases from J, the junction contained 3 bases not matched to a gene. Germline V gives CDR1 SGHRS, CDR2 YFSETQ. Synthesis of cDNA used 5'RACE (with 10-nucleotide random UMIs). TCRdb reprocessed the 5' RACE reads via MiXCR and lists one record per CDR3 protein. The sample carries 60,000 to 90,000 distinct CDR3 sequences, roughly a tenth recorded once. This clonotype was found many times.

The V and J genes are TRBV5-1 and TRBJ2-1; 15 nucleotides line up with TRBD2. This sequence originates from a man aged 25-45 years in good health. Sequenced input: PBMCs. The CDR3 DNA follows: TGCGCCAGCAGCCCCGGGACTAGCGGGAGGAATGAGCAGTTCTTC. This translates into CASSPGTSGRNEQFF.